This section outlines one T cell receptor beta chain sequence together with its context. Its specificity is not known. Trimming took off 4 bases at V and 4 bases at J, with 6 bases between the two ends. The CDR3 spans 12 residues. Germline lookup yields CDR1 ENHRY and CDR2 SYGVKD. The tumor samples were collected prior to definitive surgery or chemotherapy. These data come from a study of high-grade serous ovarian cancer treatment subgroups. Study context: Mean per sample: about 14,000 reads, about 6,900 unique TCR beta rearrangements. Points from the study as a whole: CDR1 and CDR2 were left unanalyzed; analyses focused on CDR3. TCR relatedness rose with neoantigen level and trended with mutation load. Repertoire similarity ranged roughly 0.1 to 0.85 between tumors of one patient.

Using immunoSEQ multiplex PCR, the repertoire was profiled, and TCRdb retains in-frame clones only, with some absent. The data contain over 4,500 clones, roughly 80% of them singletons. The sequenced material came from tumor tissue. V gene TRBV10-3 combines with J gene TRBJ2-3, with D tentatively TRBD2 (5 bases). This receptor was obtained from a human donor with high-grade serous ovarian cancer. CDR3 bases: TGTGCCATCAGTGGGACTGCAGATACGCAGTATTTT. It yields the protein CAISGTADTQYF.